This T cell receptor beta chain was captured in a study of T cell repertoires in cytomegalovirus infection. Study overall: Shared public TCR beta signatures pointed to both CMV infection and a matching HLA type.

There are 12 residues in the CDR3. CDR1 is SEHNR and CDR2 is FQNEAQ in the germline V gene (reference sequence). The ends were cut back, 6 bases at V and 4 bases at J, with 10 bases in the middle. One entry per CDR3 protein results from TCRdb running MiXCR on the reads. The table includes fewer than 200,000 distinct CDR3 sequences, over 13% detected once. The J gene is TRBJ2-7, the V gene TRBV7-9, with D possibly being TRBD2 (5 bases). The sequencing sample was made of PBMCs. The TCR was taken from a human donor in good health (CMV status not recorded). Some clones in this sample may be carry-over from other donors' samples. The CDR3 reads CASSWTDYEQYF. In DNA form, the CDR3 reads TGTGCCAGCAGTTGGACTGATTACGAGCAGTACTTC.